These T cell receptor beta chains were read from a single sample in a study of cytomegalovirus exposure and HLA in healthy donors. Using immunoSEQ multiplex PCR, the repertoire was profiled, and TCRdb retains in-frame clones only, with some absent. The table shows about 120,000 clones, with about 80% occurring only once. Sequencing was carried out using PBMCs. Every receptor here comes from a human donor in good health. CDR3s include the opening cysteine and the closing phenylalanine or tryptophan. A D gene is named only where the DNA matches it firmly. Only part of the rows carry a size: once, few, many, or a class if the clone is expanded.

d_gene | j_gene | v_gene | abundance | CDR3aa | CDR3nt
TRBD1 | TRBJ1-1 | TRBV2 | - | CASREWTGRNTEAFF | TGTGCCAGCAGGGAATGGACAGGGCGGAACACTGAAGCTTTCTTT
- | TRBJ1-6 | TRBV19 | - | CASSASGGANSPLHF | TGTGCCAGTAGTGCCTCGGGGGGGGCTAATTCACCCCTCCACTTT
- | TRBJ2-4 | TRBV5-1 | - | CASSLEQVKNIQYF | TGCGCCAGCAGCTTGGAACAGGTCAAAAACATTCAGTACTTC
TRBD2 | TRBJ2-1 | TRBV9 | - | CASSVPKAGGIGEQFF | TGTGCCAGCAGCGTCCCGAAAGCGGGGGGGATAGGTGAGCAGTTCTTC
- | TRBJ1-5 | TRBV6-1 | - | CASSFGHPDQPQHF | TGTGCCAGCAGTTTTGGACACCCGGATCAGCCCCAGCATTTT
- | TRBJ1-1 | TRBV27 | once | CASSPPRPGLRGTEAFF | TGTGCCAGCAGTCCCCCACGCCCAGGGCTCCGTGGGACTGAAGCTTTCTTT
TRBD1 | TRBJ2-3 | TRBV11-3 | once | CASSLLGTADTQYF | TGTGCCAGCAGCTTATTAGGGACAGCAGATACGCAGTATTTT
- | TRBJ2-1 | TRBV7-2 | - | CASSPPSSSYNEQFF | TGTGCCAGCAGTCCCCCCTCGAGCTCCTACAATGAGCAGTTCTTC
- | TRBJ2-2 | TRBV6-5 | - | CASSYEDRSETGELFF | TGTGCCAGCAGTTACGAAGACAGGAGTGAAACCGGGGAGCTGTTTTTT
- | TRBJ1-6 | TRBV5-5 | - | CASTTPTAYNSPLHF | TGTGCCAGCACAACCCCGACAGCTTATAATTCACCCCTCCACTTT
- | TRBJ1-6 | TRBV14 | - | CASSQRGDTLYGSPLHF | TGTGCCAGCAGCCAACGGGGAGATACCCTATATGGTTCACCCCTCCACTTT
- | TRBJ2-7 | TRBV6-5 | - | CASSYRKLAGSYEQYF | TGTGCCAGCAGTTACCGAAAACTAGCCGGAAGCTACGAGCAGTACTTC
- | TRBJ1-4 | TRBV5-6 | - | CASSLGPPRAANEKLFF | TGTGCCAGCAGCTTGGGGCCTCCCCGCGCGGCTAATGAAAAACTGTTTTTT
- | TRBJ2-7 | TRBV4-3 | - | CASSHIWEGELYEQYF | TGCGCCAGCAGCCACATCTGGGAGGGGGAGCTTTACGAGCAGTACTTC
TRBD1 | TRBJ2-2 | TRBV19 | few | CASSIFGTGGPNTGELFF | TGTGCCAGTAGTATCTTCGGGACAGGGGGACCGAACACCGGGGAGCTGTTTTTT
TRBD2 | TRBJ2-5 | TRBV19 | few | CASSIRAGEETQYF | TGTGCCAGTAGTATCCGGGCGGGGGAAGAGACCCAGTACTTC
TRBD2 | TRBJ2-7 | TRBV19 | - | CASQRRGDYEQYF | TGTGCCAGCCAACGACGGGGGGACTACGAGCAGTACTTC
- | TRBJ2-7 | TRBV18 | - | CASSPGGGEQYF | TGTGCCAGCTCACCAGGGGGAGGAGAGCAGTACTTC
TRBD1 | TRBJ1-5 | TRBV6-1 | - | CASSTDRGSHQPQHF | TGTGCCAGCAGTACCGACAGGGGTTCCCATCAGCCCCAGCATTTT
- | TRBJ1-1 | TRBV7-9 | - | CASSRSTGPANTEAFF | TGTGCCAGCAGCAGAAGTACAGGGCCCGCGAACACTGAAGCTTTCTTT
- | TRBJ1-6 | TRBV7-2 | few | CASSSGLSSYNSPLHF | TGTGCCAGCAGCTCAGGACTGAGCTCCTATAATTCACCCCTCCACTTT
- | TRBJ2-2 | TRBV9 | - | CASSGGGPGELSF | TGTGCCAGCAGCGGAGGGGGTCCCGGGGAGCTGTCTTTT
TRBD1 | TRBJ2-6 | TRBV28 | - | CASLSGTAISGANVLTF | TGTGCCAGCTTATCCGGGACAGCGATCTCTGGGGCCAACGTCCTGACTTTC
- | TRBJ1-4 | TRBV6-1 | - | CASSVRDFNLATNEKLFF | TGTGCCAGCAGTGTCCGGGACTTTAATTTAGCAACTAATGAAAAACTGTTTTTT
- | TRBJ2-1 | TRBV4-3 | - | CASSQDSEQFF | TGCGCCAGCAGCCAAGATAGTGAGCAGTTCTTC
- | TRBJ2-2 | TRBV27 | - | CASRVVAGTHGELFF | TGTGCCAGCAGAGTAGTGGCGGGGACCCACGGGGAGCTGTTTTTT
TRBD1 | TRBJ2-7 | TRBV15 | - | CATSRDRGREQYF | TGTGCCACCTCGCGGGACAGGGGGCGGGAGCAGTACTTC
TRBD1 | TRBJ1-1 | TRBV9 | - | CASSAQGGRVAFF | TGTGCCAGCAGCGCCCAGGGGGGTAGAGTAGCTTTCTTT
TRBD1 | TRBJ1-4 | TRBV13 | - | CASSSRFGTGREKLFF | TGTGCCAGCAGCTCGCGATTCGGGACAGGGAGGGAAAAACTGTTTTTT
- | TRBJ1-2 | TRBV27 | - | CASSPGVNYGYTF | TGTGCCAGCAGTCCAGGGGTTAACTATGGCTACACCTTC
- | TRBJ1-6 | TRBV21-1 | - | CASSTYSRKVSPLHF | TGTGCCAGCAGCACCTACAGTCGGAAAGTTTCACCCCTCCACTTT
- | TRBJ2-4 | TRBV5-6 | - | CASSLTGELAKNIQYF | TGTGCCAGCAGCTTGACCGGAGAACTAGCCAAAAACATTCAGTACTTC
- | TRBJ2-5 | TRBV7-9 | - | CASSLDDRGRREQYF | TGTGCCAGCAGCTTAGATGACAGAGGCCGTCGAGAGCAGTACTTC
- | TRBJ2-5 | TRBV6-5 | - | CASSYPRDGRETQYF | TGTGCCAGCAGTTACCCCCGGGATGGGAGGGAGACCCAGTACTTC
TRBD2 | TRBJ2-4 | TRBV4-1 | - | CASQQGLEGHIQYF | TGCGCCAGCCAACAGGGACTAGAAGGACACATTCAGTACTTC
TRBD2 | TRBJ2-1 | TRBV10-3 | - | CAIRELAGVSHEQFF | TGTGCCATCAGAGAACTAGCGGGGGTGTCCCATGAGCAGTTCTTC
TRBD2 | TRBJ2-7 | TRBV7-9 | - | CASSLGEGTTYEQYF | TGTGCCAGCAGCTTAGGGGAGGGGACGACCTACGAGCAGTACTTC
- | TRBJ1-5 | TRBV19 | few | CASCTRGFNQPQHF | TGTGCCAGTTGTACAAGGGGATTCAATCAGCCCCAGCATTTT
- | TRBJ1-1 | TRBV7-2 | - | CASSLRLMNTEAFF | TGTGCCAGCAGCCTTAGACTGATGAACACTGAAGCTTTCTTT
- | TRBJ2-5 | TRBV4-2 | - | CASSQENDLQETQYF | TGTGCCAGCAGCCAAGAAAACGACTTACAAGAGACCCAGTACTTC
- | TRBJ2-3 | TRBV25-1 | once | CASSDWTTTDTQYF | TGTGCCAGCAGTGACTGGACAACCACAGATACGCAGTATTTT
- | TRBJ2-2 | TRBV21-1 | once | CASSPAPQPRDTGELFF | TGTGCCAGCAGCCCAGCCCCCCAGCCTAGAGACACCGGGGAGCTGTTTTTT
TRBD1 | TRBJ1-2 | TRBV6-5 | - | CASGSTGGATHGYTF | TGTGCCAGCGGGTCAACAGGGGGCGCGACCCATGGCTACACCTTC
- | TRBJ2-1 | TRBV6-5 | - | CASSYSMRGSYNEQFF | TGTGCCAGCAGTTACTCGATGAGGGGGTCCTACAATGAGCAGTTCTTC
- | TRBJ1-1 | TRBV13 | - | CASSLGGGTEAFF | TGTGCCAGCAGCCTCGGGGGGGGCACTGAAGCTTTCTTT
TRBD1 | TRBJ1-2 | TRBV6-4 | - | CASSEWGDSNYGYTF | TGTGCCAGCAGTGAATGGGGGGACAGTAACTATGGCTACACCTTC
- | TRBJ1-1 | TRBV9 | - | CASSVAGGGTEAFF | TGTGCCAGCAGCGTCGCCGGGGGAGGGACTGAAGCTTTCTTT
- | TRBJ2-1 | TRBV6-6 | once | CASRSGGSSYNEQFF | TGTGCCAGCAGGTCGGGGGGCAGCTCCTACAATGAGCAGTTCTTC
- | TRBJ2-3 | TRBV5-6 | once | CASSLVRTVSTDTQYF | TGTGCCAGCAGCCTGGTGCGGACAGTGAGCACAGATACGCAGTATTTT
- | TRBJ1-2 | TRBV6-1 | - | CAARNREGGGYTF | TGTGCCGCCCGAAACCGGGAAGGAGGCGGCTACACCTTC
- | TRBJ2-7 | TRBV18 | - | CASTDQGLSYEQYF | TGTGCCAGCACCGACCAGGGGCTGTCCTACGAGCAGTACTTC
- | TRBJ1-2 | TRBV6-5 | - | CASSQIGRGNGYTF | TGTGCCAGCAGCCAAATCGGCAGGGGTAATGGCTACACCTTC